These T cell receptor beta chains were read from a single sample in a study of T cell repertoires in cytomegalovirus infection. A single record per CDR3 protein comes from TCRdb applying MiXCR to the reads. This table holds fewer than 300,000 distinct CDR3 sequences, roughly 24% found once. The sample comprised PBMCs. The receptors shown here come from a human donor in good health (CMV status not recorded). Some clones in this sample may be carry-over from other donors' samples. Both conserved end residues are part of each CDR3. The order of the fields is J gene, D gene, clone size, V gene, CDR3 protein, CDR3 DNA. The D gene is left open where the match is weak. Size tells how often a clone was seen (once, few, many) or the class of an expanded clone, and some rows leave it out.

TRBJ2-7 . few TRBV20-1 CSGYGGRREQYF TGCAGTGGTTACGGGGGGCGTCGGGAGCAGTACTTC
TRBJ2-1 . few TRBV7-3 CASSSGDEQFF TGTGCCAGCAGCTCCGGGGATGAGCAGTTCTTC
TRBJ2-3 TRBD1 . TRBV20-1 CSAEGQGVVDTQYF TGCAGTGCGGAGGGACAGGGGGTGGTAGATACGCAGTATTTT
TRBJ2-7 . few TRBV30 CAWSDGSGEQYF TGTGCCTGGAGTGACGGGTCGGGCGAGCAGTACTTC
TRBJ1-1 . few TRBV28 CASSLVGNEAFF TGTGCCAGCAGTTTAGTGGGGAACGAAGCTTTCTTT
TRBJ1-6 . few TRBV11-2 CASSLRTGANNSPLHF TGTGCCAGCAGTTTACGGACCGGGGCCAATAATTCACCCCTCCACTTT
TRBJ2-7 . few TRBV7-6 CASSPDSHEQYF TGTGCCAGCAGCCCGGACTCCCACGAGCAGTACTTC
TRBJ2-3 . many TRBV4-1 CASSQDLRAGTSTDTQYF TGCGCCAGCAGCCAAGATCTCAGGGCAGGGACTTCCACAGATACGCAGTATTTT
TRBJ2-7 . . TRBV10-2 CASQTGTYEQYF TGCGCCAGTCAGACAGGCACCTACGAGCAGTACTTC
TRBJ1-2 . few TRBV6-2/TRBV6-3 CASSYLAGDGYTF TGTGCCAGCAGTTACCTGGCAGGGGATGGCTACACCTTC
TRBJ2-5 . few TRBV6-6 CASSRFGETQYF TGTGCCAGCAGCAGATTTGGAGAGACCCAGTACTTC
TRBJ2-7 . many TRBV7-2 CASSLDQGREQYF TGTGCCAGCAGCTTAGACCAGGGTCGCGAGCAGTACTTC
TRBJ1-6 . . TRBV5-4 CASSLDRATSPLHF TGTGCCAGCAGCTTGGACAGGGCTACGTCACCCCTCCACTTT
TRBJ2-3 . . TRBV19 CASSPSLDTQYF TGTGCCAGTAGTCCGTCACTGGATACGCAGTATTTT
TRBJ2-7 TRBD1 many TRBV6-2/TRBV6-3 CASGRQGTMWQYF TGTGCCAGCGGTCGACAGGGAACGATGTGGCAGTACTTC
TRBJ2-7 . few TRBV29-1 CSVGQVAEQYF TGCAGCGTTGGGCAGGTGGCCGAGCAGTACTTC
TRBJ2-4 TRBD1 . TRBV30 CAWSEGQGLYF TGTGCCTGGAGTGAGGGACAGGGTTTGTACTTC
TRBJ2-1 . . TRBV7-9 CASSLAGASYNEQFF TGTGCCAGCAGCTTAGCGGGCGCGTCCTACAATGAGCAGTTCTTC
TRBJ1-1 . . TRBV20-1 CSAREQLNTEAFF TGCAGTGCTAGGGAACAGTTAAACACTGAAGCTTTCTTT
TRBJ1-1 . few TRBV28 CASSFPTEAFF TGTGCCAGCAGCTTCCCCACTGAAGCTTTCTTT
TRBJ2-5 TRBD2 . TRBV20-1 CSARAASGRAVETQYF TGCAGTGCTAGAGCCGCTAGCGGGAGGGCCGTGGAGACCCAGTACTTC
TRBJ1-1 . many TRBV10-3 CAITQDPNTEAFF TGTGCCATCACCCAGGACCCGAACACTGAAGCTTTCTTT